The 20 T cell receptor beta chains below were found in one sample sequenced in a study of blood T cell repertoires in COVID-19. Assay: immunoSEQ multiplex PCR; the TCRdb copy retains only in-frame clones and omits some. Of some 240,000 clones listed, 70% to 85% were seen once; the top ten hold approximately 10%. The specimen was peripheral blood. Receptors were obtained from a woman of 80 years or more with acute or convalescent COVID-19.

The chain has TRBV24-1 and TRBJ2-2; TRBD1 agrees at 8 bases. Germline V gene lookup returns CDR1 KGHDR and CDR2 SFDVKD. The CDR3 has 14 residues. After removal of 9 bases from V and 0 bases from J, the junction contained 2 bases not matched to a gene. This chain's CDR3 is CATGDRTNTGELFF. CDR3 in DNA: TGTGCCACCGGGGACAGGACGAACACCGGGGAGCTGTTTTTT.

V is TRBV2 and J is TRBJ1-6; no definite D call. This CDR3 spans 15 amino acids. V lost 1 base and J lost 6, with 10 bases in between. CDR1 SNHLY and CDR2 FYNNEI come from the germline V gene. CDR3 region: CASSEGAGVNSPLHF. In nucleotides, the CDR3 is TGTGCCAGCAGTGAAGGGGCGGGAGTTAATTCACCCCTCCACTTT.

This chain joins TRBV19 and TRBJ1-5; D is perhaps TRBD1 (5 bases). Looked up from germline, CDR1 is LNHDA and CDR2 is SQIVND (reference sequence). The CDR3 spans 15 residues. The ends were cut back, 6 bases at V and 2 bases at J, with 14 bases in the middle. The CDR3 nucleotides read TGTGCCAGTAGCCCCGGGGGGGGTGGCAATCAGCCCCAGCATTTT. Translating gives CASSPGGGGNQPQHF.

There are a few counts of this clone. The chain joins TRBV19 to TRBJ2-3; 9 nucleotides line up with TRBD1. Germline values: CDR1 LNHDA, CDR2 SQIVND (reference sequence). The CDR3 is 17 residues long. The junction had 13 bases not matched to a gene; V was cut back by 5 bases and J by 4 bases. In DNA form, the CDR3 reads TGTGCCAGTAGTCGCGGGGGACAGGGAAAACGGTCAGATACGCAGTATTTT. This gives the protein CASSRGGQGKRSDTQYF.

This chain connects TRBV27 to TRBJ2-7, with 7 nucleotides matching TRBD2. Per the germline V gene, CDR1 is MNHEY and CDR2 is SMNVEV (reference sequence). V shed 0 bases, J shed 4 bases, and the junction held 9 bases outside the gene matches. This CDR3 is 16 amino acids long. CDR3 in amino acids: CASSLSGGSFRYEQYF. The CDR3 DNA reads TGTGCCAGCAGTTTATCGGGGGGGTCCTTTCGGTACGAGCAGTACTTC.

The table lists this clone with a count of one. V and J are TRBV4-1 and TRBJ2-7; TRBD1 might be the D (5 bases). Per the germline V gene, CDR1 is MGHRA and CDR2 is YSYEKL. The V and J ends lost 3 bases and 4 bases respectively, with 13 bases between them. CDR3 length: 14 amino acids. In DNA form, the CDR3 reads TGCGCCAGCAGCCAGGCACAGGACCCTTACGAGCAGTACTTC. Translated: CASSQAQDPYEQYF.

CDR3 region: CASREGTYNEQFF. In DNA form, the CDR3 reads TGTGCCAGCAGGGAGGGAACCTACAATGAGCAGTTCTTC. The gene calls are TRBV2 and TRBJ2-1; TRBD2 is a possible D gene (6 bases). The CDR3 is made up of 13 amino acids. Trimming left V 6 bases short and J 2 bases short, with 8 bases between. Germline V gene lookup returns CDR1 SNHLY and CDR2 FYNNEI.

The rearrangement links TRBV6-1 to TRBJ1-4; D is uncertain. The ends were cut back, 2 bases at V and 7 bases at J, with 8 bases in the middle. CDR1 MNHNS and CDR2 SASEGT come from the germline V gene. The length of the CDR3 is 13 residues. The CDR3 region has the DNA TGTGCCAGCAGTGAACTACAGATTGAAAAACTGTTTTTT. It encodes CASSELQIEKLFF.

The rearrangement joins TRBV5-4 to TRBJ2-1, with 7 bases lining up with TRBD2. Trimming took 4 bases from V and 4 from J; bases not matched to a gene: 8. The CDR3 totals 15 residues. Germline-derived CDR1 and CDR2 are SGHNT and YYREEE (reference sequence). This chain's CDR3 is CASSPLTGGYNEQFF. The CDR3 bases are TGTGCCAGCAGCCCTCTCACGGGGGGTTACAATGAGCAGTTCTTC.

The rearrangement links TRBV5-1 to TRBJ1-1; TRBD1 is a possible D gene (5 bases). The CDR3 consists of 14 residues. V was shortened by 0 bases and J by 4 bases, with 10 bases between the two germline ends. Per the germline V gene, CDR1 is SGHRS and CDR2 is YFSETQ. The CDR3 reads CASSLEGGVTEAFF. In nucleotides, the CDR3 is TGCGCCAGCAGCTTGGAGGGAGGGGTCACTGAAGCTTTCTTT.

This chain joins TRBV5-1 and TRBJ2-6; TRBD1 agrees at 9 bases. This CDR3 has 18 residues. Germline CDR1 is SGHRS and CDR2 is YFSETQ. V trimming: 4 bases; J trimming: 0 bases; junction bases outside the gene matches: 8. CDR3 in DNA: TGCGCCAGCAGCAACGCCGGGACAGGGCCCTCTGGGGCCAACGTCCTGACTTTC. It is translated as CASSNAGTGPSGANVLTF.

The V call is TRBV11-1, the J call TRBJ1-2, with D possibly matching TRBD1 (6 bases). This CDR3 is built from 14 residues. The ends were cut back, 5 bases at V and 6 bases at J, with 16 bases in the middle. CDR1 and CDR2 (germline): SGHAT, FQDESV (reference sequence). CDR3 in DNA: TGTGCCAGCAGCCTTAAACAGGGAGTGGATGGCTACACCTTC. This translates into CASSLKQGVDGYTF. Drawing the rest from reference TRBV11-1 and TRBJ1-2, the complete variable domain is EAEVAQSPRYKITEKSQAVAFWCDPISGHATLYWYRQILGQGPELLVQFQDESVVDDSQLPKDRFSAERLKGVDSTLKIQPAELGDSAMYLCASSLKQGVDGYTFGSGTRLTVV.

The chain carries TRBV2 and TRBJ1-2; D not resolved. CDR1 is SNHLY, CDR2 FYNNEI, per germline. V was clipped by 6 bases and J by 8 bases, with 16 bases between them. This CDR3 has 13 amino acids. CDR3 sequence reads: CASSLGRAEGYTF. The CDR3 nucleotides are TGTGCCAGCAGCCTCGGGAGGGCGGAAGGCTACACCTTC.

This chain connects TRBV19 to TRBJ1-5, with D perhaps TRBD1 (6 bases). Germline V gene lookup returns CDR1 LNHDA and CDR2 SQIVND (reference sequence). V lost 3 bases and J lost 7, with 16 bases in between. The CDR3 runs 15 residues. DNA of the CDR3: TGTGCCAGTAGTATGGGAGAACAGGGCCGGCAGCCCCAGCATTTT. This sequence encodes CASSMGEQGRQPQHF.

This clone was seen more than once but under ten times. The chain couples TRBV7-3 to TRBJ2-5, with 8 nucleotides matching TRBD2. Per the germline V gene, CDR1 is SGHTA and CDR2 is FQGTGA. With V trimmed by 1 base and J by 1 base, 5 bases remained unmatched. The CDR3 length is 16 residues. Written as DNA, the CDR3 is TGTGCCAGCAGCTTAATGGGTAGCGGGGCCCAAGAGACCCAGTACTTC. Translation gives CASSLMGSGAQETQYF. Looking up the rest from reference TRBV7-3 and TRBJ2-5 gives the full variable domain: GAGVSQTPSNKVTEKGKYVELRCDPISGHTALYWYRQSLGQGPEFLIYFQGTGAADDSGLPNDRFFAVRPEGSVSTLKIQRTERGDSAVYLCASSLMGSGAQETQYFGPGTRLLVL.

The V call is TRBV5-4, the J call TRBJ1-4; TRBD1 matches at 7 bases. In germline, CDR1 is SGHNT, CDR2 YYREEE (reference sequence). V was pared by 5 bases and J by 0 bases, with 4 bases of the junction left unmatched. The length of the CDR3 is 15 residues. The CDR3 nucleotides are TGTGCCAGCAGTGACAGGGCTTCAACTAATGAAAAACTGTTTTTT. The encoded protein is CASSDRASTNEKLFF.

This chain uses TRBV5-1 with TRBJ1-2; a weak D match, TRBD1 (6 bases). V was pared by 4 bases and J by 2 bases, with 12 bases between. The CDR3 totals 14 residues. The germline V gene has CDR1 SGHRS and CDR2 YFSETQ. CDR3 loop: CASSPGQNNYGYTF. The CDR3 region has the DNA TGCGCCAGCAGCCCCGGACAGAACAACTATGGCTACACCTTC.

This chain joins TRBV7-8 and TRBJ2-3, with TRBD2 matching 10 bases. Germline V gene lookup returns CDR1 SGHVS and CDR2 FQNEAQ. This CDR3 spans 16 amino acids. V was pared by 5 bases and J by 8 bases, with 13 bases of the junction left unmatched. CDR3 DNA sequence: TGTGCCAGCAGCCTTCTTATCAGCGGGGGGGCCGGTACGCAGTATTTT. Translated, it gives CASSLLISGGAGTQYF.

This sequence joins TRBV4-1 and TRBJ1-1, with D maybe TRBD1 (5 bases). V lost 8 bases, J lost 0 bases, and 10 bases lay in between. In germline, CDR1 is MGHRA, CDR2 YSYEKL. There are 13 residues in the CDR3. The CDR3 region is CASRGGVNTEAFF. The CDR3 nucleotides are TGCGCCAGCCGGGGGGGAGTGAACACTGAAGCTTTCTTT.

This rearrangement joins TRBV18 to TRBJ2-6; 9 nucleotides match TRBD1. Germline V lookup: CDR1 KGHSH, CDR2 LQKENI. V was clipped by 1 base and J by 2 bases; unmatched bases: 3. The CDR3 is 17 residues long. CDR3 sequence (DNA): TGTGCCAGCTCACCACGGGACAGGGAAGCTGGGGCCAACGTCCTGACTTTC. The encoded protein is CASSPRDREAGANVLTF.